This T cell receptor beta chain was documented in a study of read filtering for tumor transcriptome and immune sequencing. At the time of active disease, bone marrow was collected from every patient. This library used roughly 400 ng RNA and molecular barcoded adaptors spanning alpha/delta and beta/gamma chains. TCRdb itself ran the reads through MiXCR, one entry per CDR3 protein. The sample yields about 57,000 distinct CDR3 sequences, 20% to 25% seen once. In this sample, this clonotype turned up many times. The sequenced sample consisted of a population of CD138-negative cells sorted from bone marrow. This clonotype originated in a donor aged 40 or older with multiple myeloma.

The CDR3 nucleotides read TGTGCCAGCAGCCTACAGGGGGTGCAGCCCCAGCATTTT. Amino acid sequence: CASSLQGVQPQHF. This chain links TRBV7-2 with TRBJ1-5; TRBD1 matches at 8 bases. Germline loops: CDR1 SGHTA, CDR2 FQGNSA. This CDR3 has 13 residues. The V and J ends lost 5 bases and 7 bases, in that order; junction bases with no gene match: 4. The whole variable domain, filled in from reference TRBV7-2 and TRBJ1-5, reads GAGVSQSPSNKVTEKGKDVELRCDPISGHTALYWYRQSLGQGLEFLIYFQGNSAPDKSGLPSDRFSAERTGGSVSTLTIQRTQQEDSAVYLCASSLQGVQPQHFGDGTRLSIL.